A selection of T cell receptor beta chains follows, all from one sample in a study of blood T cell repertoires in COVID-19. The method was immunoSEQ multiplex PCR; TCRdb's version includes in-frame clones alone and lacks a portion of them. Among 120,000 or so clones listed, around 89% were seen once. Input material: peripheral blood. Receptor source: a man aged 50 to 60 with acute or convalescent COVID-19. Each CDR3 is given with its conserved first and last residue. A D gene is named only where the DNA matches it firmly. Clone size is stated in some rows and not others, as once, few, many or a class when expanded.

-	TRBV2	18	TRBJ2-3	-	TGTGCCAGCAGTGAAGCCTTGGTTACTGCAATCAGCACAGATACGCAGTATTTT	CASSEALVTAISTDTQYF
-	TRBV5-1	15	TRBJ1-1	-	TGCGCCAGCAGCTTAGGTTCAGGGGCCAACACTGAAGCTTTCTTT	CASSLGSGANTEAFF
TRBD1	TRBV19	16	TRBJ1-4	few	TGTGCCAGTAGTGCCGAACCGGGACAGGTTAGGGAAAAACTGTTTTTT	CASSAEPGQVREKLFF
TRBD1	TRBV28	12	TRBJ1-2	-	TGTGCCAGCAGCGACAGGGTAGACGGCTACACCTTC	CASSDRVDGYTF
-	TRBV7-9	15	TRBJ2-7	once	TGTGCCAGCAGCTCTTACTATAAGGGGACCTACGAGCAGTACTTC	CASSSYYKGTYEQYF
-	TRBV7-9	13	TRBJ2-7	-	TGTGCCAGCAGTCTTAGCGGAGCCTACGAGCAGTACTTC	CASSLSGAYEQYF
-	TRBV18	13	TRBJ1-2	-	TGTGCCAGCTCCCGCAGCGATACCTATGGCTACACCTTC	CASSRSDTYGYTF
TRBD1	TRBV18	15	TRBJ1-5	-	TGTGCCAGCTCACCAGGGGACAGGGGGCGTCAGCCCCAGCATTTT	CASSPGDRGRQPQHF
-	TRBV3-1/TRBV3-2	14	TRBJ1-2	once	TGTGCCAGCAGCCAAGTGCCAGGATACTATGGCTACACCTTC	CASSQVPGYYGYTF
-	TRBV19	13	TRBJ1-2	-	TGTGCCAGTACCACACAGGGTGGCTATGGCTACACCTTC	CASTTQGGYGYTF
-	TRBV7-9	14	TRBJ2-3	-	TGTGCCAGCAGCAGTGACAGAGTAGGGTATACGCAGTATTTT	CASSSDRVGYTQYF
TRBD1	TRBV9	15	TRBJ2-3	-	TGTGCCAGCAGCAGTCAGGGGGCCCTTGGAGATACGCAGTATTTT	CASSSQGALGDTQYF
TRBD2	TRBV6-5	15	TRBJ2-4	once	TGTGCCAGCAGCTCGGGACTAGCGGGTGCCGGGGTTCAGTACTTC	CASSSGLAGAGVQYF